The next 25 T cell receptor beta chains were all read from a single sample in a study of blood T cell repertoires in COVID-19. The assay was immunoSEQ multiplex PCR, and TCRdb's table has in-frame clones only and misses some. The sample has a few hundred thousand clones, approximately 90% seen once; the top ten hold roughly 1.2%. Source material: PBMCs or T cells enriched from blood (not recorded which). All receptors come from a human donor in a cohort exposed to, infected with or recovered from COVID-19 (not recorded which). The donor label of this sample is uncertain.

The gene calls are TRBV6-5 and TRBJ2-7; a weak D match, TRBD1 (6 bases). The germline CDR1 and CDR2 sequences are MNHEY and SVGAGI. Trimming pared 0 bases from V and 2 bases from J, leaving 14 bases between. This CDR3 spans 16 amino acids. The DNA of the CDR3 is TGTGCCAGCAGTTACTCGCCTGAGGGGGAGACCTACGAGCAGTACTTC. Protein: CASSYSPEGETYEQYF.

The chain is built from TRBV3-1 (or the pseudogene TRBV3-2) and TRBJ1-4; unclear D gene. Trimming stripped 1 base from V and 0 bases from J, with 9 bases between. Germline CDR1 reads LGHDT; CDR2 reads YNNKEL (reference sequence). The CDR3 consists of 16 residues. In DNA, the CDR3 is TGTGCCAGCAGCCAAGTCCAGTTTCCAACTAATGAAAAACTGTTTTTT. Translating gives CASSQVQFPTNEKLFF.

The J gene is TRBJ1-2, the V gene TRBV6-5; D is unresolved. Germline CDR1 reads MNHEY; CDR2 reads SVGAGI. Trimming cost V 8 bases and J 4 bases, with 14 bases left between them. This CDR3 region has 13 residues. CDR3 in DNA: TGTGCCAGCGAGACGGGCGGGCTCTATGGCTACACCTTC. This sequence encodes CASETGGLYGYTF.

The chain combines TRBV11-2 with TRBJ2-5, with 11 bases lining up with TRBD2. The germline CDR1 and CDR2 sequences are SGHAT and FQNNGV. The junction had 9 bases not matched to a gene; V was cut back by 5 bases and J by 4 bases. The CDR3 totals 16 residues. The CDR3, as DNA: TGTGCCAGCAGCGAACGACTAGCGGGGACGGGAGAGACCCAGTACTTC. This translates into CASSERLAGTGETQYF.

This sequence joins TRBV9 and TRBJ2-3; weak D call: TRBD1 (5 bases). V lost 0 bases, J lost 6 bases, and 5 bases lay in between. Germline-derived CDR1 and CDR2 are SGDLS and YYNGEE. The CDR3 runs 12 residues. CDR3 in DNA: TGTGCCAGCAGCGTAGAGGGGGATACGCAGTATTTT. It codes for CASSVEGDTQYF.

This chain connects TRBV9 to TRBJ1-6; D might be TRBD1 (6 bases). V lost 3 bases, J lost 10 bases, and 11 bases lay in between. The CDR3 sequence is 13 residues long. Germline V lookup: CDR1 SGDLS, CDR2 YYNGEE. The CDR3: CASSEDRDSPLHF. As DNA, the CDR3 is TGTGCCAGCAGCGAGGACAGAGACTCACCCCTCCACTTT.

The chain employs TRBV11-2 and TRBJ1-1; 8 bases fit TRBD1. The V and J ends lost 1 base and 2 bases, in that order; junction bases with no gene match: 3. Germline CDR1 SGHAT, CDR2 FQNNGV. This CDR3 contains 15 residues. CDR3 sequence (DNA): TGTGCCAGCAGCTTAGTACCAGGGGGCAACACTGAAGCTTTCTTT. Its protein product is CASSLVPGGNTEAFF.

The rearrangement uses TRBV3-1 (or the pseudogene TRBV3-2) and TRBJ2-7, with D possibly matching TRBD1 (6 bases). The CDR3 totals 14 residues. Between the trimmed V and J ends, which lost 0 bases and 1 base, there was a span of 7 bases. CDR1 is LGHDT, CDR2 YNNKEL, per germline (reference sequence). The CDR3 reads CASSQEDSSYEQYF. The DNA for the CDR3 is TGTGCCAGCAGCCAAGAGGACAGTTCCTACGAGCAGTACTTC.

The CDR3 reads CASSHQPTILTSGGYTDTQYF. DNA for the CDR3: TGCGCCAGCAGCCACCAACCAACGATTCTGACTAGCGGGGGTTACACAGATACGCAGTATTTT. V gene TRBV4-1 combines with J gene TRBJ2-3; 12 bases fit TRBD2. V lost 3 bases to trimming and J lost 2 bases; unmatched junction nucleotides: 18. Germline CDR1 is MGHRA and CDR2 is YSYEKL. This CDR3 region has 21 residues.

This rearrangement joins TRBV27 to TRBJ1-5; possible D gene TRBD1, 5 bases. Germline V gene sequence: CDR1 MNHEY, CDR2 SMNVEV (reference sequence). The CDR3 extends over 17 amino acids. The V gene lost 0 bases and the J gene lost 6 bases, with 18 bases spanning the gap. The CDR3 spells CASSLSGRQRRGQPQHF. Here the CDR3 DNA reads TGTGCCAGCAGTTTATCCGGACGCCAGAGGAGGGGTCAGCCCCAGCATTTT.

The chain links TRBV18 to TRBJ1-2, with TRBD1 identical over 8 bases. There are 15 residues in the CDR3. Germline CDR1 KGHSH, CDR2 LQKENI. The V gene end was trimmed by 3 bases and the J gene end by 3 bases; junction bases not matched to a gene: 6. As DNA, the CDR3 is TGTGCCAGCTCACCGACCGGACAGGGCGACTATGGCTACACCTTC. It yields the protein CASSPTGQGDYGYTF.

The V call is TRBV7-2, the J call TRBJ1-2, with 12 bases aligning to TRBD1. This CDR3 is 17 amino acids long. V lost 5 bases and J lost 4; bases outside the gene matches: 11. Germline assignment: CDR1 SGHTA and CDR2 FQGNSA. CDR3 DNA sequence: TGTGCCAGCAGCAGGGGGACAGGGGGCTCCAATACCTATGGCTACACCTTC. It translates to CASSRGTGGSNTYGYTF.

V is TRBV5-1 and J is TRBJ2-2, with TRBD2 identical over 11 bases. Germline V gene lookup returns CDR1 SGHRS and CDR2 YFSETQ. Trimming took 4 bases from V and 4 from J; bases not matched to a gene: 6. The length of the CDR3 is 16 residues. The CDR3 DNA reads TGCGCCAGCAGCCCTTTAGCGGGGGGGCCCACCGGGGAGCTGTTTTTT. Translation: CASSPLAGGPTGELFF.

This chain connects TRBV25-1 to TRBJ1-4, with D possibly matching TRBD1 (5 bases). The germline V and J ends were trimmed by 1 base and 8 bases, with 11 bases remaining between them. The CDR3 runs 14 residues. CDR1 is MGHDK and CDR2 is SYGVNS in the germline V gene. CDR3 loop: CASSESGGKEKLFF. CDR3 DNA: TGTGCCAGCAGTGAATCGGGGGGGAAGGAAAAACTGTTTTTT.

The chain's CDR3 is CASSFLALYNEQFF. CDR3 in DNA: TGTGCCAGCAGCTTTCTAGCGTTATACAATGAGCAGTTCTTC. V gene TRBV7-2 combines with J gene TRBJ2-1; the D gene is possibly TRBD2 (6 bases). The CDR3 covers 14 residues. V was trimmed by 3 bases and J by 4 bases, leaving 10 bases between them. Germline CDR1 and CDR2: SGHTA and FQGNSA.

V is TRBV18 and J is TRBJ1-2; the D gene is possibly TRBD1 (5 bases). Germline CDR1 KGHSH, CDR2 LQKENI. This CDR3 contains 13 residues. Between the trimmed V and J ends, which lost 3 bases and 3 bases, there was a span of 8 bases. The CDR3 bases are TGTGCCAGCTCACCGGGGCACGACTATGGCTACACCTTC. As protein: CASSPGHDYGYTF.

The chain uses TRBV6-2 or TRBV6-3 and TRBJ2-1; TRBD2 aligns across 8 bases. Germline CDR1 and CDR2: MNHEY and SVGEGT. CDR3 length: 15 amino acids. With 4 bases clipped from V and 8 bases from J, the junction kept 10 bases outside the gene matches. As DNA, the CDR3 is TGTGCCAGCAGTTCCCCCGGGACTAGTCTGGATGAGCAGTTCTTC. As protein: CASSSPGTSLDEQFF.

The rearrangement uses TRBV19 and TRBJ1-5, with 10 positions matching TRBD1. Germline V CDR1 and CDR2: LNHDA, SQIVND (reference sequence). The CDR3 extends over 15 amino acids. V trimming: 7 bases; J trimming: 4 bases; junction bases outside the gene matches: 7. The CDR3: CASTLRTGGNQPQHF. The CDR3 nucleotides are TGTGCCAGTACCCTACGGACAGGGGGAAATCAGCCCCAGCATTTT.

The chain employs TRBV28 and TRBJ2-1; 7 nucleotides match TRBD2. CDR3 length equals 15 residues. With 3 bases clipped from V and 10 bases from J, the junction kept 12 bases outside the gene matches. Germline-derived CDR1 and CDR2 are MDHEN and SYDVKM. In nucleotides, the CDR3 is TGTGCCAGCAGTTTGCCAGGGTCCGGGACTACCGAGCAGTTCTTC. The encoded protein is CASSLPGSGTTEQFF.

This clone was picked up one time. In DNA form, the CDR3 reads TGTGCCAGCAGCTTATTCCGGGACTTTTCCGGGGAGCTGTTTTTT. It encodes CASSLFRDFSGELFF. V and J are TRBV11-3 and TRBJ2-2; a weak D match, TRBD2 (6 bases). V dropped 2 bases and J dropped 6 bases, with 13 bases sitting between them. CDR1 SGHNT and CDR2 YENEEA come from the germline V gene. This CDR3 spans 15 amino acids. The variable domain in full, with the rest retrieved from reference TRBV11-3 and TRBJ2-2, is EAGVVQSPRYKIIEKKQPVAFWCNPISGHNTLYWYLQNLGQGPELLIRYENEEAVDDSQLPKDRFSAERLKGVDSTLKIQPAELGDSAVYLCASSLFRDFSGELFFGEGSRLTVL.

The chain couples TRBV9 to TRBJ1-2, with D possibly being TRBD1 (5 bases). Germline assignment: CDR1 SGDLS and CDR2 YYNGEE. The CDR3 is made up of 14 amino acids. V was clipped by 4 bases and J by 2 bases, with 12 bases between them. CDR3 in DNA: TGTGCCAGCAGCCCATGGACACACAACTATGGCTACACCTTC. Translation gives CASSPWTHNYGYTF.

V usage is TRBV15 and J usage is TRBJ1-4; D remains unclear. Deletions cut 5 bases from V and 3 bases from J, with 7 bases between. Germline CDR1 and CDR2: LNHNV and YYDKDF (reference sequence). This CDR3 contains 13 residues. The CDR3: CATSPRSNEKLFF. In DNA, the CDR3 is TGTGCCACCAGCCCCAGGTCTAATGAAAAACTGTTTTTT.

This chain links TRBV6-5 with TRBJ2-7; 10 bases fit TRBD1. Trimming took 5 bases from V and 4 from J; bases not matched to a gene: 5. The V gene's germline CDR1 is MNHEY and CDR2 SVGAGI. This CDR3 has 14 residues. As DNA, the CDR3 is TGTGCCAGCAGTCGGACAGGGGGGGAGTACGAGCAGTACTTC. This translates into CASSRTGGEYEQYF.

The chain couples TRBV13 to TRBJ2-2, with 10 nucleotides matching TRBD2. The V gene end was trimmed by 2 bases and the J gene end by 0 bases; junction bases not matched to a gene: 9. Germline V gives CDR1 PRHDT, CDR2 FYEKMQ (reference sequence). The CDR3 runs 19 residues. CDR3 residues: CASSLSWLAGVPNTGELFF. The CDR3, as DNA: TGTGCCAGCAGCTTAAGTTGGCTAGCGGGGGTCCCGAACACCGGGGAGCTGTTTTTT.

The rearrangement joins TRBV11-2 to TRBJ1-2; possible D gene TRBD1, 5 bases. The CDR3 has 15 residues. Trimming removed 5 bases from V and 9 bases from J, with 22 bases in between. Germline CDR1 is SGHAT and CDR2 is FQNNGV. The CDR3 bases are TGTGCCAGCAGCCCGTCAGGGCTGGAGTGGGCCCGCTACACCTTC. Protein product: CASSPSGLEWARYTF.